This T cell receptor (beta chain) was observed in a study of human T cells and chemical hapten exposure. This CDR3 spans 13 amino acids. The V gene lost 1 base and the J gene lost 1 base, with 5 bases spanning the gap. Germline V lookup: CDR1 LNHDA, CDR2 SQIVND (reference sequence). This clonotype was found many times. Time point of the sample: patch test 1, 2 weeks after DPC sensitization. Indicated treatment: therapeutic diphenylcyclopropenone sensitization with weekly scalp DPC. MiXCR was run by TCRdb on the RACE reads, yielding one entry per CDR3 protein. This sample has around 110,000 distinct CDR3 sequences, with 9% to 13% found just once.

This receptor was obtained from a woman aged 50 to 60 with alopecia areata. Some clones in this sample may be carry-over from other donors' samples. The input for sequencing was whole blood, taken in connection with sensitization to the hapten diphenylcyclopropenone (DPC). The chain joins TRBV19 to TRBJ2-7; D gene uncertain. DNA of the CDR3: TGTGCCAGTAGTATAGGACCTTCCTACGAGCAGTACTTC. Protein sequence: CASSIGPSYEQYF.